This TCR beta chain was identified during a study of human T cells and chemical hapten exposure. Study-wide context: Patients got weekly scalp diphenylcyclopropenone doses over the approximately 24-week study. Patch tests put 0.01% DPC on the upper back, and the results were checked at 6 days. Findings of the study overall: Patch test score was positively correlated with the counts of PT1 expanded TCRs. Every donor had alopecia, and their immune response may therefore differ from healthy people's.

The CDR3 is made up of 12 amino acids. Germline V gene data show CDR1 as SNHLY and CDR2 as FYNNEI. Trimming shortened V by 8 bases and J by 5 bases, and 9 bases separated the two germline ends. Time point noted: patch test 1, 2 weeks after DPC sensitization. Noted treatment: therapeutic diphenylcyclopropenone sensitization with weekly scalp DPC. TCRdb ran MiXCR on the RACE reads and lists one entry per CDR3 protein. Of about 120,000 distinct CDR3 sequences in the sample, about 12% are singletons; the top ten hold around 1.4%. This clonotype has a count of ten or more. The antigen is undetermined. The rearrangement joins TRBV2 to TRBJ1-4; possible D gene TRBD1, 5 bases. The sequence came from a woman between 45 and 65 years old with alopecia areata. Some clones in this sample may be carry-over from other donors' samples. Source: whole blood, taken in connection with sensitization to the hapten diphenylcyclopropenone (DPC). CDR3 loop: CASGTLNEKLFF. The CDR3 nucleotides are TGTGCCAGCGGGACCTTGAATGAAAAACTGTTTTTT.